The sequence of this TCR beta chain was determined in a study of blood T cells in healthy people across ages (dated by TCRdb to between 2014 and 2017). Background on the whole study: In model experiments, roughly one uniquely barcoded TCR beta cDNA molecule per two T cells was captured by template switching. Age-related changes in TCR beta repertoire diversity were measured in the study by deep sequencing normalized with unique cDNA molecular identifiers. The donors were split into four age groups: young (average approximately 16 years), middle-aged (39), aged (roughly 65) and long-lived (82). To avoid experimental bias, donors of different ages were spread randomly across the sequencing lanes. For two donors (one aged 18 to 29 and one aged 80 or older), the study analyzed two additional independent replicas of 1 million unique cDNA reads from the same blood draw.

The donors were about 40 Caucasian individuals from Russia, aged roughly 6 to 95 years, who were systemically healthy. Ten milliliters of peripheral blood were drawn from each donor into EDTA-treated Vacutainer tubes. Ficoll-Paque density-gradient centrifugation was used to isolate PBMCs, with at least 6.5 million per sample. Total RNA was extracted from PBMCs with Trizol reagent, with at least 5.5 micrograms obtained per sample. The percentages of naive CD45RAhigh/CD27high T cells were determined by flow cytometry on a PBMC aliquot from every donor. Results and caveats for the whole study, not just this receptor: Conclusive comparison of naive and antigen-experienced compartments was prevented by the profiling of bulk unsorted PBMCs. Because donor CMV infection status was unknown, age-related changes in expanded clonotypes were potentially confounded. The long-lived group showed more naive CD4+ T cells, fewer expanded clones and increased TCR diversity than the aged group, suggesting age selection. Estimates of total diversity based on one million sequenced T cells were considered lower bounds and underestimates. The percentage of naive T cells measured by flow cytometry correlated strongly with observed TCR beta diversity. As age increased, observed TCR beta diversity per million T cells dropped in a roughly linear way, and a significant reduction was already evident by age around 41.

The CDR3, cysteine through phenylalanine, is 16 amino acids long. The kept DNA is CDR3 alone, 48 bases in frame from the first base. According to the germline V gene (reference sequence), CDR1 reads LGHDT and CDR2 reads YNNKEL. The junction shows trimming of 3 bases on V and 1 base on J, plus 15 bases between the germline ends. As concerns this clonotype: It lacks a known antigen. The input lacks base qualities; no much larger clone sits a single base away.

The library was prepared using 5' RACE. Sequenced on an Illumina HiSeq 2500. A second PCR of about 7 to 12 cycles was performed with a sample-barcoded 5' primer and a J-beta primer mix. A template-switch 5' adaptor carrying 12 random nucleotides introduced a unique molecular identifier onto each TCR beta cDNA molecule. Each sample yielded at least 3 million CDR3-containing paired-end reads. The Mint cDNA synthesis kit, primed by a TRBC-specific oligonucleotide, was used to synthesize first-strand cDNA from all RNA. All cDNA was treated with uracil-DNA glycosylase and then went through a first 18-cycle PCR with the universal primers M1SS and BC2_uni_R. The authors processed their data as follows. For normalization, 1 million high-quality reads were randomly selected from each sample, with every read carrying a distinct molecular identifier. Instead of being binned into consensus sequences, reads that shared molecular identifiers were thrown out. MiTCR, run with a Q25 quality threshold and the strictest error-elimination algorithm, handled CDR3 identification, clonotype clustering and error correction. Lower-bound total TCR beta diversity was estimated with a nonparametric unseen species model using Euler transformation. Clones were called with MiXCR by TCRdb after fastp trimmed the public reads at Q25, and only in-frame beta chains were retained. CDR3 protein duplicates are merged, each entry listing the most common genes and DNA. The authors' filters were not applied to this entry. The sample table lists around 1.5 million distinct CDR3 sequences, 42% of them with a count of one. Clones ranked in the top ten supply 7.9% of the sample.

Input material: blood. The chain is assembled from TRBV3-1 and TRBJ1-1; matching of 5 bases hints at TRBD1 as the D gene. The sequence was obtained from a young woman in good health. CDR3 reads: CASSQGRDQGNTEAFF. The sequenced DNA is TGTGCCAGCAGCCAGGGCAGGGACCAGGGGAACACTGAAGCTTTCTTT.